These T cell receptor beta chains were read from a single sample in a study of T cell responses to AZD1222 COVID-19 vaccine. The table came from immunoSEQ multiplex PCR; TCRdb's copy has only in-frame clones and leaves some out. The table records around 120,000 clones, 87% of them present only once. The specimen comprised peripheral blood, sampled 28 days after the second AZD1222 dose. These receptors all stem from an adult who received the AZD1222 COVID-19 vaccine. CDR3s include the opening cysteine and the closing phenylalanine or tryptophan. Each record gives: V gene, clone size, D gene, J gene, CDR3 length, CDR3 DNA, CDR3 protein. The D gene is left open where the match is weak. Size values are once, few and many counts, or a class for expanded clones, and some rows have none.

v_gene: TRBV18
abundance: NA
d_gene: NA
j_gene: TRBJ1-5
len: 15
CDR3nt: TGTGCCAGCTCACCGGGACATACTAGCAATCAGCCCCAGCATTTT
CDR3aa: CASSPGHTSNQPQHF

v_gene: TRBV5-1
abundance: few
d_gene: NA
j_gene: TRBJ1-6
len: 15
CDR3nt: TGCGCCAGCACCCGAACAGGGTCGGTAGATTCACCCCTCCACTTT
CDR3aa: CASTRTGSVDSPLHF

v_gene: TRBV12-3/TRBV12-4
abundance: NA
d_gene: TRBD1
j_gene: TRBJ1-2
len: 13
CDR3nt: TGTGCCAGCAGTTTCGCTAACAGGGGTGGCTACACCTTC
CDR3aa: CASSFANRGGYTF

v_gene: TRBV27
abundance: NA
d_gene: NA
j_gene: TRBJ1-5
len: 16
CDR3nt: TGTGCCAGCAGACGATCTCCGGGACAATCTGATCAGCCCCAGCATTTT
CDR3aa: CASRRSPGQSDQPQHF

v_gene: TRBV11-3
abundance: NA
d_gene: TRBD1
j_gene: TRBJ2-1
len: 17
CDR3nt: TGTGCCAGCAGCTTGGAGATGGGACAGGGCTTGGGGAATGAGCAGTTCTTC
CDR3aa: CASSLEMGQGLGNEQFF

v_gene: TRBV5-6
abundance: NA
d_gene: NA
j_gene: TRBJ2-2
len: 13
CDR3nt: TGTGCCAGCAGCTTCGGCGGAGTCGGGGAGCTGTTTTTT
CDR3aa: CASSFGGVGELFF

v_gene: TRBV19
abundance: NA
d_gene: NA
j_gene: TRBJ2-2
len: 14
CDR3nt: TGTGCCAGTAGTCTCCCCTCGGGGTCCGGGGAGCTGTTTTTT
CDR3aa: CASSLPSGSGELFF

v_gene: TRBV5-1
abundance: NA
d_gene: NA
j_gene: TRBJ1-3
len: 13
CDR3nt: TGCGCCAGCAGCTTAAGTTCTGGAAACACCATATATTTT
CDR3aa: CASSLSSGNTIYF

v_gene: TRBV18
abundance: NA
d_gene: NA
j_gene: TRBJ2-1
len: 13
CDR3nt: TGTGCCAGCTCACCAGCGGGGTGGCATGAGCAGTTCTTC
CDR3aa: CASSPAGWHEQFF

v_gene: TRBV10-3
abundance: NA
d_gene: NA
j_gene: TRBJ2-7
len: 12
CDR3nt: TGTGCCATCAGTGAAGGGTCCTACGAGCAGTACTTC
CDR3aa: CAISEGSYEQYF

v_gene: TRBV5-6
abundance: NA
d_gene: NA
j_gene: TRBJ1-1
len: 15
CDR3nt: TGTGCCAGCGTGTGGGGGGGACACATGAACACTGAAGCTTTCTTT
CDR3aa: CASVWGGHMNTEAFF

v_gene: TRBV6-5
abundance: NA
d_gene: NA
j_gene: TRBJ2-5
len: 13
CDR3nt: TGTGCCAGCAGTTCCCAACCTCAAGAGACCCAGTACTTC
CDR3aa: CASSSQPQETQYF

v_gene: TRBV13
abundance: NA
d_gene: NA
j_gene: TRBJ2-5
len: 16
CDR3nt: NA
CDR3aa: CASSFRGRERLETQYF

v_gene: TRBV11-2
abundance: NA
d_gene: TRBD1
j_gene: TRBJ1-1
len: 14
CDR3nt: TGTGCCAGCAGCTTGACGAGGGACAGCACTGAAGCTTTCTTT
CDR3aa: CASSLTRDSTEAFF

v_gene: TRBV9
abundance: once
d_gene: NA
j_gene: TRBJ2-7
len: 15
CDR3nt: TGTGCCAGCAGCCCCTCCCACCTGAGCTCCTACGAGCAGTACTTC
CDR3aa: CASSPSHLSSYEQYF

v_gene: TRBV5-4
abundance: NA
d_gene: TRBD1
j_gene: TRBJ1-1
len: 15
CDR3nt: TGTGCCAGCAGCCGCCGGACAGGGGGCGAAGTTGAAGCTTTCTTT
CDR3aa: CASSRRTGGEVEAFF

v_gene: TRBV5-4
abundance: NA
d_gene: TRBD1
j_gene: TRBJ1-5
len: 15
CDR3nt: TGTGCCAGCAGCAAGCAGGGGGGATTAAATCAGCCCCAGCATTTT
CDR3aa: CASSKQGGLNQPQHF

v_gene: TRBV6-5
abundance: once
d_gene: NA
j_gene: TRBJ1-1
len: 15
CDR3nt: TGTGCCAGCAGTTACCTACAGGGTTTAAGAACTGAAGCTTTCTTT
CDR3aa: CASSYLQGLRTEAFF

v_gene: TRBV24-1
abundance: NA
d_gene: NA
j_gene: TRBJ2-5
len: 14
CDR3nt: TGTGCCACCAGTGCAGGGAGAGCCGCAGAGACCCAGTACTTC
CDR3aa: CATSAGRAAETQYF

v_gene: TRBV7-3
abundance: NA
d_gene: NA
j_gene: TRBJ2-6
len: 15
CDR3nt: TGTGCCAGCAGCTTAGTCCTGTCTGGGGCCAACGTCCTGACTTTC
CDR3aa: CASSLVLSGANVLTF

v_gene: TRBV11-2
abundance: NA
d_gene: NA
j_gene: TRBJ1-4
len: 9
CDR3nt: TGTGCCATCAATGAAAAACTGTTTTTT
CDR3aa: CAINEKLFF

v_gene: TRBV29-1
abundance: NA
d_gene: NA
j_gene: TRBJ1-1
len: 11
CDR3nt: TGCAGCGTTGGGGTGAACACTGAAGCTTTCTTT
CDR3aa: CSVGVNTEAFF

v_gene: TRBV7-2
abundance: once
d_gene: NA
j_gene: TRBJ1-5
len: 14
CDR3nt: TGTGCCAGCAGCTTAGACAACAGCAATCAGCCCCAGCATTTT
CDR3aa: CASSLDNSNQPQHF

v_gene: TRBV5-1
abundance: NA
d_gene: TRBD1
j_gene: TRBJ2-2
len: 16
CDR3nt: TGCGCCAGCAGCCTGACGGGACAGCGAGGAACCGGGGAGCTGTTTTTT
CDR3aa: CASSLTGQRGTGELFF

v_gene: TRBV27
abundance: NA
d_gene: TRBD1
j_gene: TRBJ1-6
len: 14
CDR3nt: TGTGCCAGCAAAACGGGACAGGGGGGTTCACCCCTCCACTTT
CDR3aa: CASKTGQGGSPLHF

v_gene: TRBV5-6
abundance: NA
d_gene: TRBD2
j_gene: TRBJ2-3
len: 18
CDR3nt: TGTGCCAGCAGCTTGGTCACGGCGGGGGGGCCAGGTACAGATACGCAGTATTTT
CDR3aa: CASSLVTAGGPGTDTQYF

v_gene: TRBV3-1/TRBV3-2
abundance: NA
d_gene: NA
j_gene: TRBJ1-5
len: 15
CDR3nt: TGTGCCAGCAGCCAAGGGCCCACTTTGGGTCAGCCCCAGCATTTT
CDR3aa: CASSQGPTLGQPQHF

v_gene: TRBV29-1
abundance: NA
d_gene: TRBD1
j_gene: TRBJ1-1
len: 14
CDR3nt: TGCAGCGCCGTCACAGGGGGCGGAAACACTGAAGCTTTCTTT
CDR3aa: CSAVTGGGNTEAFF

v_gene: TRBV12-5
abundance: NA
d_gene: NA
j_gene: TRBJ2-2
len: 15
CDR3nt: TGTGCTAGTGGTTTGGGAACGACAGGTAGCAAGGAGCTGTTTTTT
CDR3aa: CASGLGTTGSKELFF

v_gene: TRBV7-3
abundance: NA
d_gene: TRBD2
j_gene: TRBJ2-2
len: 17
CDR3nt: TGTGCCAGCAGCTTACGGAGCAGCGGGGGGTCCCCCGGGGAGCTGTTTTTT
CDR3aa: CASSLRSSGGSPGELFF

v_gene: TRBV2
abundance: NA
d_gene: NA
j_gene: TRBJ1-1
len: 18
CDR3nt: TGTGCCAGCAGTGCCCCCGACAGCTTTGGTTTGGTGAACACTGAAGCTTTCTTT
CDR3aa: CASSAPDSFGLVNTEAFF

v_gene: TRBV7-2
abundance: few
d_gene: TRBD1
j_gene: TRBJ1-2
len: 15
CDR3nt: TGTGCCAGCAGCTTAGGGCGACAGGGATCGATTGGCTACACCTTC
CDR3aa: CASSLGRQGSIGYTF

v_gene: TRBV11-3
abundance: NA
d_gene: NA
j_gene: TRBJ1-6
len: 13
CDR3nt: TGTGCCAGCAGCGTCACAGGGAATTCACCCCTCCACTTT
CDR3aa: CASSVTGNSPLHF

v_gene: TRBV7-2
abundance: NA
d_gene: NA
j_gene: TRBJ1-5
len: 14
CDR3nt: TGTGCCAGCAGCCCGGGACGGAACAATCAGCCCCAGCATTTT
CDR3aa: CASSPGRNNQPQHF

v_gene: TRBV4-3
abundance: NA
d_gene: TRBD2
j_gene: TRBJ2-3
len: 16
CDR3nt: TGCGCCAGCAGCCAAGAATCTAGCGGGGTGGCAGATACGCAGTATTTT
CDR3aa: CASSQESSGVADTQYF

v_gene: TRBV7-8
abundance: NA
d_gene: NA
j_gene: TRBJ2-5
len: 14
CDR3nt: TGTGCCAGCAGCTTAGAGCAGGTCCAAGAGACCCAGTACTTC
CDR3aa: CASSLEQVQETQYF